This entry lists 28 T cell receptor beta chains sequenced from one sample in a study of Ad26.COV2.S vaccination and SARS-CoV-2 variants. Sequenced by immunoSEQ multiplex PCR; TCRdb stores in-frame clones only, minus some. The table records about 94,000 clones, more than 65% of them present only once. This specimen was peripheral blood, taken after recovery from COVID-19. These receptors all stem from a human donor who had recovered from COVID-19.

For the CDR3, the DNA is TGTGCCAGTAGCACGACAGGGTTGAACACTGAAGCTTTCTTT. Amino acid sequence: CASSTTGLNTEAFF. The chain recombines TRBV19 with TRBJ1-1, with 7 nucleotides matching TRBD1. V was pared by 6 bases and J by 0 bases, with 4 bases of the junction left unmatched. Germline V gives CDR1 LNHDA, CDR2 SQIVND (reference sequence). This CDR3 has 14 amino acids. Full variable domain (rest looked up from reference TRBV19 and TRBJ1-1): DGGITQSPKYLFRKEGQNVTLSCEQNLNHDAMYWYRQDPGQGLRLIYYSQIVNDFQKGDIAEGYSVSREKKESFPLTVTSAQKNPTAFYLCASSTTGLNTEAFFGQGTRLTVV.

This chain uses TRBV2 with TRBJ2-6; 11 bases are a match to TRBD1. This CDR3 comprises 17 residues. V trimming: 8 bases; J trimming: 4 bases; junction bases outside the gene matches: 10. Germline V CDR1 and CDR2: SNHLY, FYNNEI. The CDR3 reads CASSRDRGTWGANVLTF. CDR3 nucleotides: TGTGCCAGCTCTCGGGACAGGGGGACGTGGGGGGCCAACGTCCTGACTTTC.

The chain combines TRBV7-2 with TRBJ2-7; either TRBD1 or TRBD2 may fit D (5 bases each). This CDR3 has 17 amino acids. V was pared by 4 bases and J by 3 bases, with 22 bases between. The germline CDR1 and CDR2 sequences are SGHTA and FQGNSA. The CDR3 sequence: CASSSGGFGHSNYEQYF. The CDR3, as DNA: TGTGCCAGCAGCTCTGGGGGTTTTGGACACTCTAACTACGAGCAGTACTTC.

This chain joins TRBV27 and TRBJ2-1; no clear D. The CDR3 has 11 residues. Germline V lookup: CDR1 MNHEY, CDR2 SMNVEV (reference sequence). Trimming removed 2 bases at V and 10 bases at J, with 6 bases between. The CDR3 is CASSLLNEQFF. The CDR3 region has the DNA TGTGCCAGCAGTTTACTCAACGAGCAGTTCTTC.

V is TRBV7-9 and J is TRBJ2-1, with no clear D. Trimming pared 1 base from V and 5 bases from J, leaving 6 bases between. CDR1 is SEHNR, CDR2 FQNEAQ, per germline (reference sequence). CDR3 length: 13 residues. In DNA, the CDR3 is TGTGCCAGCAGCTTAGAACAGAACAATGAGCAGTTCTTC. This codes for CASSLEQNNEQFF.

The V gene is TRBV7-2, the J gene TRBJ2-1, with TRBD2 matching 15 bases. J was trimmed by 7 bases and V by 11 bases; bases with no gene match: 3. The CDR3 runs 13 residues. Germline CDR1 SGHTA, CDR2 FQGNSA. CDR3 bases: TGTGCCGAAGGGACTAGCGGGAGGAATGAGCAGTTCTTC. This gives the protein CAEGTSGRNEQFF.

The rearrangement joins TRBV2 to TRBJ2-1, with 8 bases matching TRBD1. Looked up from germline, CDR1 is SNHLY and CDR2 is FYNNEI. The junction had 11 bases not matched to a gene; V was cut back by 0 bases and J by 13 bases. CDR3 size: 15 residues. The CDR3 region is CASSEARTGLTPQFF. In DNA form, the CDR3 reads TGTGCCAGCAGTGAAGCCCGGACAGGGCTGACCCCTCAGTTCTTC.

The V gene is TRBV5-4, the J gene TRBJ1-1; D may be TRBD1 (5 bases). Germline CDR1 reads SGHNT; CDR2 reads YYREEE (reference sequence). The V end lost 2 bases, the J end lost 5 bases, and 10 bases lay between the germline ends. The CDR3 consists of 13 residues. The CDR3 is CASSFEGWTEAFF. CDR3 DNA sequence: TGTGCCAGCAGCTTTGAGGGGTGGACTGAAGCTTTCTTT.

The chain employs TRBV28 and TRBJ2-7; tentative D call: TRBD2 (6 bases). V shed 6 bases and J shed 6 bases, with 15 bases lying between them. This CDR3 is built from 13 residues. Germline CDR1 and CDR2: MDHEN and SYDVKM. CDR3 sequence reads: CASSTPLGGEQYF. The CDR3 DNA follows: TGTGCCAGCAGCACCCCTCTGGGAGGCGAGCAGTACTTC.

The rearrangement joins TRBV7-2 to TRBJ2-7, with TRBD2 matching 7 bases. V lost 6 bases to trimming and J lost 0 bases; unmatched junction nucleotides: 14. CDR3 length: 17 amino acids. Germline V CDR1 and CDR2: SGHTA, FQGNSA. The CDR3 region is CASRGISQRGSSYEQYF. In DNA, the CDR3 is TGTGCCAGCAGGGGTATCTCGCAGCGGGGCTCCTCCTACGAGCAGTACTTC.

The CDR3 protein is CASSWTGTNTEAFF. In DNA, the CDR3 is TGTGCCAGCAGCTGGACAGGGACGAACACTGAAGCTTTCTTT. The chain uses TRBV7-9 and TRBJ1-1; 8 bases align to TRBD1. The CDR3 extends over 14 amino acids. From germline, CDR1 is SEHNR and CDR2 FQNEAQ (reference sequence). The V and J ends lost 4 bases and 1 base, in that order; junction bases with no gene match: 2.

The chain links TRBV11-2 to TRBJ2-2; 7 bases fit TRBD2. This CDR3 is 15 amino acids long. Germline V gives CDR1 SGHAT, CDR2 FQNNGV. Trimming removed 6 bases from V and 5 bases from J; junction bases left unmatched: 9. CDR3 sequence (DNA): TGTGCCAGCAGAGCTCCGGGACTAAGGACCGGGGAGCTGTTTTTT. The encoded protein is CASRAPGLRTGELFF.

This chain links TRBV28 with TRBJ1-1; TRBD1 matches at 7 bases. The CDR3 is 13 residues long. Per germline, CDR1 MDHEN and CDR2 SYDVKM. The V gene end was trimmed by 2 bases and the J gene end by 11 bases; junction bases not matched to a gene: 8. The DNA for the CDR3 is TGTGCCAGCAGTTTAGCACAGGGGCGGTCGGCTTTCTTT. Translated: CASSLAQGRSAFF.

The V gene is TRBV7-5, the J gene TRBJ2-7; TRBD1, the table's D call, lacks a check against the DNA. TRBV7-5 is a known pseudogene. The CDR3 totals 16 residues. The CDR3 is CVRSSGQFTSSYEQYF. In DNA form, the CDR3 reads TGTGTCAGAAGCTCCGGACAGTTTACGAGCTCCTACGAGCAGTACTTC.

This chain joins TRBV7-9 and TRBJ2-1; the D is unclear. This CDR3 has 18 amino acids. Looked up from germline, CDR1 is SEHNR and CDR2 is FQNEAQ (reference sequence). Trimming removed 0 bases at V and 8 bases at J, with 23 bases between. The CDR3 loop is CASSLAVGKFLQADEQFF. The CDR3 region has the DNA TGTGCCAGCAGCTTAGCTGTAGGTAAATTCCTTCAGGCGGATGAGCAGTTCTTC. The full variable domain, its missing parts supplied by reference TRBV7-9 and TRBJ2-1, is DTGVSQNPRHKITKRGQNVTFRCDPISEHNRLYWYRQTLGQGPEFLTYFQNEAQLEKSRLLSDRFSAERPKGSFSTLEIQRTEQGDSAMYLCASSLAVGKFLQADEQFFGPGTRLTVL.

V is TRBV7-9 and J is TRBJ2-1; TRBD1 agrees at 10 bases. The germline V gene has CDR1 SEHNR and CDR2 FQNEAQ (reference sequence). The CDR3 loop spans 14 amino acids. V gave up 5 bases and J gave up 8 bases; unmatched junction bases: 6. CDR3 residues: CASSPRDRGDEQFF. For the CDR3, the DNA is TGTGCCAGCAGCCCTCGGGACAGGGGCGATGAGCAGTTCTTC. The full variable domain, in which reference TRBV7-9 and TRBJ2-1 provide the parts outside the CDR3, is DTGVSQNPRHKITKRGQNVTFRCDPISEHNRLYWYRQTLGQGPEFLTYFQNEAQLEKSRLLSDRFSAERPKGSFSTLEIQRTEQGDSAMYLCASSPRDRGDEQFFGPGTRLTVL.

Regarding this clone: Other DNA sequences in the sample encode the same CDR3. The chain has TRBV2 and TRBJ1-5, with D hard to call. Trimming left V 8 bases short and J 1 base short, with 6 bases between. Germline V lookup: CDR1 SNHLY, CDR2 FYNNEI. The CDR3 runs 12 residues. DNA of the CDR3: TGTGCCAGCGCCGACAGCAATCAGCCCCAGCATTTT. This sequence encodes CASADSNQPQHF. Using reference TRBV2 and TRBJ1-5 for the parts outside the CDR3, the full variable domain is EPEVTQTPSHQVTQMGQEVILRCVPISNHLYFYWYRQILGQKVEFLVSFYNNEISEKSEIFDDQFSVERPDGSNFTLKIRSTKLEDSAMYFCASADSNQPQHFGDGTRLSIL.

The genes are TRBV19 and TRBJ2-2; no reliable D call. CDR1 and CDR2 (germline): LNHDA, SQIVND (reference sequence). This CDR3 region has 12 residues. V lost 7 bases and J lost 6, with 9 bases in between. The CDR3 nucleotides read TGTGCCAGTAAGAAGGTGGCCGGGGAGCTGTTTTTT. Its protein is CASKKVAGELFF.

CDR3 nucleotides: TGTGCCAGCAGTTATCTCAGCATTTCTAACTATGGCTACACCTTC. Encoded protein: CASSYLSISNYGYTF. The V and J genes are TRBV7-9 and TRBJ1-2; no clear D gene. Trimming shortened V by 6 bases and J by 0 bases, and 14 bases separated the two germline ends. The CDR3 length is 15 residues. The germline V gene has CDR1 SEHNR and CDR2 FQNEAQ (reference sequence).

The chain is built from TRBV6-2 or TRBV6-3 and TRBJ1-6; 9 nucleotides agree with TRBD1. This CDR3 comprises 14 residues. Germline V gene data show CDR1 as MNHEY and CDR2 as SVGEGT. V shed 5 bases and J 11 bases; nucleotides not matched to a gene: 7. The CDR3 sequence is CASSARDRVTPLHF. The CDR3 DNA reads TGTGCCAGCAGTGCACGGGACAGGGTGACACCCCTCCACTTT.

This rearrangement joins TRBV2 to TRBJ1-5; possible D gene TRBD1, 5 bases. This CDR3 is 15 amino acids long. Trimming removed 7 bases at V and 4 bases at J, with 17 bases between. CDR1 and CDR2 from the germline V gene are SNHLY and FYNNEI. The CDR3 sequence is CASMAGRRDNQPQHF. In DNA, the CDR3 is TGTGCCAGCATGGCAGGGCGAAGGGATAATCAGCCCCAGCATTTT. Variable domain in full (rest from reference TRBV2 and TRBJ1-5): EPEVTQTPSHQVTQMGQEVILRCVPISNHLYFYWYRQILGQKVEFLVSFYNNEISEKSEIFDDQFSVERPDGSNFTLKIRSTKLEDSAMYFCASMAGRRDNQPQHFGDGTRLSIL.

The chain carries TRBV28 and TRBJ1-1; D is perhaps TRBD1 (6 bases). Trimming cost V 8 bases and J 4 bases, with 11 bases left between them. In germline, CDR1 is MDHEN, CDR2 SYDVKM. The CDR3 runs to 12 residues. The CDR3 DNA reads as TGTGCCAGCCGAGGACAGACCACTGAAGCTTTCTTT. Its translation is CASRGQTTEAFF.

V usage is TRBV18 and J usage is TRBJ2-1, with unresolved D. The CDR3 is made up of 15 amino acids. V was pared by 2 bases and J by 7 bases, with 15 bases between. Germline lookup yields CDR1 KGHSH and CDR2 LQKENI. CDR3 in amino acids: CASSPMAPPKNEQFF. The CDR3 DNA reads as TGTGCCAGCTCACCAATGGCGCCCCCGAAGAATGAGCAGTTCTTC.

The J gene is TRBJ1-1, the V gene TRBV7-9; D not resolved. This CDR3 is 11 amino acids long. The germline V and J ends were trimmed by 5 bases and 3 bases, with 4 bases remaining between them. Germline CDR1 SEHNR, CDR2 FQNEAQ (reference sequence). The DNA of the CDR3 is TGTGCCAGCAGCACTTACACTGAAGCTTTCTTT. This sequence encodes CASSTYTEAFF.

The V and J genes are TRBV19 and TRBJ2-2; D gene uncertain. Germline CDR1 LNHDA, CDR2 SQIVND (reference sequence). The V gene lost 6 bases and the J gene lost 5 bases, with 13 bases spanning the gap. The CDR3 sequence is 14 residues long. The CDR3 sequence is CASRYEVGTGELFF. Written as DNA, the CDR3 is TGTGCCAGTAGATACGAGGTTGGGACCGGGGAGCTGTTTTTT.

This chain uses TRBV28 with TRBJ2-1; tentatively, D is TRBD1 (6 bases). V lost 7 bases and J 7 bases, leaving 17 bases between the germline ends. CDR1 is MDHEN and CDR2 is SYDVKM in the germline V gene. The CDR3 runs 14 residues. The CDR3 spells CASTNQGFRNEQFF. The CDR3 DNA is TGTGCCAGCACCAACCAGGGGTTCAGAAATGAGCAGTTCTTC. The complete variable domain, with remaining parts taken from reference TRBV28 and TRBJ2-1, reads DVKVTQSSRYLVKRTGEKVFLECVQDMDHENMFWYRQDPGLGLRLIYFSYDVKMKEKGDIPEGYSVSREKKERFSLILESASTNQTSMYLCASTNQGFRNEQFFGPGTRLTVL.

The CDR3: CASKTGGTQSSGNTIYF. CDR3 DNA sequence: TGCGCCAGCAAGACCGGGGGGACCCAGAGCTCTGGAAACACCATATATTTT. The gene calls are TRBV23-1 and TRBJ1-3; perhaps TRBD1 as D (5 bases). TRBV23-1 is marked as an open reading frame, function uncertain. The ends were cut back, 7 bases at V and 0 bases at J, with 19 bases in the middle. The CDR3 covers 17 residues.

The chain combines TRBV5-1 with TRBJ2-5; 10 bases fit TRBD2. This CDR3 has 15 residues. V gave up 3 bases and J gave up 4 bases; unmatched junction bases: 6. The germline V gene encodes CDR1 SGHRS and CDR2 YFSETQ. DNA of the CDR3: TGCGCCAGCAGCTCGCCAACTAGCGGGATAGAGACCCAGTACTTC. This encodes CASSSPTSGIETQYF.